The entry below describes one T cell receptor beta chain. This clone has a single count. Its antigen is currently not known. No base quality values were provided; no much bigger clone lies one nucleotide off. The data originate from a study of blood T cell repertoires in COVID-19 (dated by TCRdb to 2018 to 2020). In the study overall: Samples covering the acute and convalescent phases of COVID-19 were provided by collaborators in the United States, Italy and Spain. The repertoires were released in a freely available public database meant as a resource for research on the immune response to SARS-CoV-2. Sample metadata almost always included a de-identified subject ID, COVID-19 status, age in years and sex. The prospective study material was composed of cDNA or gDNA derived from T cells, B-cell-depleted T cells, or PBMCs. The samples were drawn from two sources: the first 160 participants of the ongoing ImmuneRACE study, and over 950 subjects contributed by 6 global collaborators. Deeply sampled blood TCRbeta repertoires from subjects exposed to, actively infected with, or recovered from COVID-19 were included in the dataset. Where HLA class I and class II types were available, the types were taken from metadata supplied by the sample provider, not from assay-based typing.

One collaborating source in Seattle enrolled patients while the patients were actively infected and followed the patients over time throughout the course of disease. Each collaborating institution followed its own protocols to collect whole blood in K2EDTA tubes. For TCRbeta analysis, collaborators shipped samples as frozen whole blood, isolated PBMCs, or DNA extracted from either of those sample types. TCRbeta CDR3 regions were amplified from genomic DNA using the immunoSEQ Assay, a bias-controlled multiplex PCR. The study's own analysis went as follows. Within the assay, amplification of reference gene primers was used to estimate how many nucleated cells each sample contained. Sequence reads were collapsed and filtered to measure the absolute abundance of every unique TCRbeta CDR3 rearrangement. For each sample, productive Simpson clonality was calculated as the square root of Simpson's diversity index over productive rearrangements. The immuneACCESS repertoire file appears here via TCRdb, limited to in-frame rearrangements. These files lack a portion of the clones; in checked studies, under half of the deficit traces to unresolved V genes, and the cause of the others is not known. That table is the source of V, J and clone size, and D and trimming were worked out from the DNA. Recorded for this sample are under 450,000 clones; over 75% of them occurred a single time. The ten largest make up under 2% of the sample.

Its CDR3 holds 14 amino acids, cysteine through phenylalanine. Left in the record is the CDR3 DNA by itself, 42 bases read in frame from the first base. The junction shows trimming of 2 bases on V and 6 bases on J, and the gene matches do not reach 4 bases of it. Sequences KGHSH (CDR1) and LQKENI (CDR2) are obtained from the germline V gene. Results and caveats for the whole study, not just this receptor: How much clinical and demographic metadata was included differed by source and by participant, and the metadata was provided uncurated.

This sequence uses TRBV18 and TRBJ2-7; TRBD1 agrees with 10 junctional bases. The material sequenced was peripheral blood. This clonotype was sampled from a woman aged 40 to 49 with COVID-19, enrolled during active disease. The DNA sequence is TGTGCCAGCTCACCAGCTGGGACAGGGGCCGAGCAGTACTTC. This gives the protein CASSPAGTGAEQYF. The CDR3 plus the reference TRBV18 and TRBJ2-7 genes for the other parts give the full variable domain: NAGVMQNPRHLVRRRGQEARLRCSPMKGHSHVYWYRQLPEEGLKFMVYLQKENIIDESGMPKERFSAEFPKEGPSILRIQQVVRGDSAAYFCASSPAGTGAEQYFGPGTRLTVT.